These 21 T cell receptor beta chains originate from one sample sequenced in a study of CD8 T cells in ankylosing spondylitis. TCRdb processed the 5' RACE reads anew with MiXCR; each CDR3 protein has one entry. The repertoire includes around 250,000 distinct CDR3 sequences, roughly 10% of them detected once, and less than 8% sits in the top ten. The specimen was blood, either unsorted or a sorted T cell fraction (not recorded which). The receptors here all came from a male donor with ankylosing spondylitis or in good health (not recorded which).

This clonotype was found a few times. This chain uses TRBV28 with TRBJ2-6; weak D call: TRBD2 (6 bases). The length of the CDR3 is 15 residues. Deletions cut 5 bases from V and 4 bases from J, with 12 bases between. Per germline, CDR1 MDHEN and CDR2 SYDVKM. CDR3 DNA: TGTGCCAGCAGTCCACTAGCCGAAGGGGCCAACGTCCTGACTTTC. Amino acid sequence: CASSPLAEGANVLTF.

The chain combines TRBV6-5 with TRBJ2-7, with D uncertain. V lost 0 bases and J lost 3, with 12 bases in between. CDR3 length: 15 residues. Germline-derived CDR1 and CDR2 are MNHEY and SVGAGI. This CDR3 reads CASSYSILLNYEQYF. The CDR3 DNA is TGTGCCAGCAGTTACTCGATACTCTTAAACTACGAGCAGTACTTC.

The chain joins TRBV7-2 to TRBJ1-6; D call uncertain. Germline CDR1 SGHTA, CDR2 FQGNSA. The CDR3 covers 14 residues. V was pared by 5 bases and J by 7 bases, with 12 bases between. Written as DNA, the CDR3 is TGTACCAGCAGCCTAGGCCAGATAAATTCACCCCTCCACTTT. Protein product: CTSSLGQINSPLHF.

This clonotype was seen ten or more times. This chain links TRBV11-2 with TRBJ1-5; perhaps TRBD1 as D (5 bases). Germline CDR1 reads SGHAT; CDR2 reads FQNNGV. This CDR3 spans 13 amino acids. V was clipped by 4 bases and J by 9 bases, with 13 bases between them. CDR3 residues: CASSSSPGGPQHF. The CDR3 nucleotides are TGTGCCAGCAGCTCCTCCCCGGGGGGGCCCCAGCATTTT. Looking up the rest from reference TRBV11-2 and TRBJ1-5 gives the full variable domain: EAGVAQSPRYKIIEKRQSVAFWCNPISGHATLYWYQQILGQGPKLLIQFQNNGVVDDSQLPKDRFSAERLKGVDSTLKIQPAKLEDSAVYLCASSSSPGGPQHFGDGTRLSIL.

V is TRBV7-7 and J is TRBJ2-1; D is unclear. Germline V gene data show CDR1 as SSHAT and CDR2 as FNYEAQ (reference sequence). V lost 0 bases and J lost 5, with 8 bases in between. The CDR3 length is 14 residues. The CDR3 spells CASSLAGRDNEQFF. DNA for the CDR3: TGTGCCAGCAGCTTAGCTGGAAGGGACAATGAGCAGTTCTTC.

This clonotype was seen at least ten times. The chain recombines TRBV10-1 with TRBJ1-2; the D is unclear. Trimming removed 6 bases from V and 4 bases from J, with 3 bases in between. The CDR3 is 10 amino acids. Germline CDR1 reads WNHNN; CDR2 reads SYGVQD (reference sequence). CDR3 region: CASRIYGYTF. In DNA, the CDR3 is TGCGCCAGCAGGATCTATGGCTACACCTTC.

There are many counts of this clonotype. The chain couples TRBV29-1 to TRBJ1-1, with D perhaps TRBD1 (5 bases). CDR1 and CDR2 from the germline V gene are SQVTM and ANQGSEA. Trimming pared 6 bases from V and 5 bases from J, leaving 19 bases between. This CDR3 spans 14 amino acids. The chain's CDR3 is CSVGKVQGHTEAFF. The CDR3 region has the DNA TGCAGCGTCGGGAAGGTCCAGGGTCATACTGAAGCTTTCTTT.

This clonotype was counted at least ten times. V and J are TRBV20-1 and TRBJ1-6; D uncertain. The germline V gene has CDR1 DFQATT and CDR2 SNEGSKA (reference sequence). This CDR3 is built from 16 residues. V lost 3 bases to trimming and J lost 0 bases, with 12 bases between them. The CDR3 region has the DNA TGCAGTGCTAGTAAGGCCAGCAGCTCCTATAATTCACCCCTCCACTTT. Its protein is CSASKASSSYNSPLHF.

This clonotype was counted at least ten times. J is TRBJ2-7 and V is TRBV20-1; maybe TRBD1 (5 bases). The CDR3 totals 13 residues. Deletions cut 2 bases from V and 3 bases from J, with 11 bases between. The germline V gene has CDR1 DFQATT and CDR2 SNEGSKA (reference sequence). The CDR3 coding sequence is TGCAGTGCTAGACATACAGACAGCTACGAGCAGTACTTC. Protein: CSARHTDSYEQYF.

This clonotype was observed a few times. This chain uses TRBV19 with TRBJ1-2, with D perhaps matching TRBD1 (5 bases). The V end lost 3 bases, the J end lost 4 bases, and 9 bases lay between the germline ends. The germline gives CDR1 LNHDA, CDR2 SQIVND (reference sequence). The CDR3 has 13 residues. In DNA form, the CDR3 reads TGTGCCAGTAGTATGCTAGACAGCTATGGCTACACCTTC. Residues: CASSMLDSYGYTF.

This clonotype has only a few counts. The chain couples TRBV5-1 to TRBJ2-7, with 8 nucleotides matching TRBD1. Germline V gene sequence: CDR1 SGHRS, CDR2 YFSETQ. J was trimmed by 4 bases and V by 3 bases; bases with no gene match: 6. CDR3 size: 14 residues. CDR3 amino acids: CASSWTGSLYEQYF. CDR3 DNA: TGCGCCAGCAGCTGGACAGGGTCTCTGTACGAGCAGTACTTC.

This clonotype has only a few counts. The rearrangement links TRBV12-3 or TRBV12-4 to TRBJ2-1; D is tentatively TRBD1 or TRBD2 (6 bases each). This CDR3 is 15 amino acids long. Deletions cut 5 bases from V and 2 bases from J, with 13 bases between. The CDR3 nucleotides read TGTGCCAGCAGTCTAGGGGGGCAGGCCTACAATGAGCAGTTCTTC. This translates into CASSLGGQAYNEQFF.

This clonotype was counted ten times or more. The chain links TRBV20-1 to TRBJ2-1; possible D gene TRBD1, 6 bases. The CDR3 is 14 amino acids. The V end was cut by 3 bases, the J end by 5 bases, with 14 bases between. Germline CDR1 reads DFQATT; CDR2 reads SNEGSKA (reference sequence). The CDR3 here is CSASKGAGDNEQFF. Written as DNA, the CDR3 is TGCAGTGCTAGTAAAGGGGCAGGGGACAATGAGCAGTTCTTC.

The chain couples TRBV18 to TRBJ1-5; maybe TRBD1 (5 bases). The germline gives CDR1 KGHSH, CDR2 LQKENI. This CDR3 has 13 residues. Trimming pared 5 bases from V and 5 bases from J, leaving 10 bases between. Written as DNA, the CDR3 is TGTGCCAGCTCATCCCAGGGTGATCAGCCCCAGCATTTT. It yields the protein CASSSQGDQPQHF.

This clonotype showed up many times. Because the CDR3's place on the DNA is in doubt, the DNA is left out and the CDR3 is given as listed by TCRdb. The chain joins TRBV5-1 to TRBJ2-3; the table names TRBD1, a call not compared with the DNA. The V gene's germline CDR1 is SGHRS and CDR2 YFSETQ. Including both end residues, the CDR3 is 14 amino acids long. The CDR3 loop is CASTSGQNTDTQYF.

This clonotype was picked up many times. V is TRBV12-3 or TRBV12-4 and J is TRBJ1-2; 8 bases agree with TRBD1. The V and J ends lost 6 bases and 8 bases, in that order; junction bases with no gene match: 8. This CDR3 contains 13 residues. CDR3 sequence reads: CASRLRGQGGYTF. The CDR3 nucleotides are TGTGCCAGCAGGCTCAGGGGGCAAGGAGGCTACACCTTC.

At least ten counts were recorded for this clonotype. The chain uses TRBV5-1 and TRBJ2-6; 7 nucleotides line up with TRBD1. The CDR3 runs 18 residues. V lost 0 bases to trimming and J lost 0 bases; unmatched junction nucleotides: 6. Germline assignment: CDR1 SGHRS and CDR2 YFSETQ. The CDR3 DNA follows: TGCGCCAGCAGCTTGGTGAGGGGGCTCAGCTCTGGGGCCAACGTCCTGACTTTC. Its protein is CASSLVRGLSSGANVLTF.

The CDR3, as DNA: TGCGCCAGCAGCCCGGGGGTATTTTCGGTGGCCCACAATGAGCAGTTCTTC. It specifies CASSPGVFSVAHNEQFF. The rearrangement uses TRBV5-1 and TRBJ2-1; D is possibly TRBD2 (6 bases). The V gene lost 4 bases and the J gene lost 5 bases, with 22 bases spanning the gap. Germline V lookup: CDR1 SGHRS, CDR2 YFSETQ. CDR3 length: 17 residues. Looking up the rest from reference TRBV5-1 and TRBJ2-1 gives the full variable domain: KAGVTQTPRYLIKTRGQQVTLSCSPISGHRSVSWYQQTPGQGLQFLFEYFSETQRNKGNFPGRFSGRQFSNSRSEMNVSTLELGDSALYLCASSPGVFSVAHNEQFFGPGTRLTVL.

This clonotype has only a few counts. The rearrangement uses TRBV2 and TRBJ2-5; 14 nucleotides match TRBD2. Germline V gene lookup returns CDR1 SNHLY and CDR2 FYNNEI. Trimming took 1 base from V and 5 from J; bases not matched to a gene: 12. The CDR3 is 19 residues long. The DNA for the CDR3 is TGTGCCAGCAGTGAAGACAGAAGCCCCGGACTAGCGGGAGGTGAGACCCAGTACTTC. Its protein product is CASSEDRSPGLAGGETQYF.

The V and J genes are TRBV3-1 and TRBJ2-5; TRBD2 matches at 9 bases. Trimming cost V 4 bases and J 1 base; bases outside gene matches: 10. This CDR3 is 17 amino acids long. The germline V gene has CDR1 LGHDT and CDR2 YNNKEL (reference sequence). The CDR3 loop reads CASSPGQRGASQETQYF. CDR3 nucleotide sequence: TGTGCCAGCAGCCCCGGGCAGCGGGGGGCCAGCCAAGAGACCCAGTACTTC.

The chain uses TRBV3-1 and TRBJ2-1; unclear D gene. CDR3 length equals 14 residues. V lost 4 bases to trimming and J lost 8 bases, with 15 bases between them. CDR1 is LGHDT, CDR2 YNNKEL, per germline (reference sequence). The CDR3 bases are TGTGCCAGCAGCCTAGGGTTCTCATGGTATGAGCAGTTCTTC. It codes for CASSLGFSWYEQFF.